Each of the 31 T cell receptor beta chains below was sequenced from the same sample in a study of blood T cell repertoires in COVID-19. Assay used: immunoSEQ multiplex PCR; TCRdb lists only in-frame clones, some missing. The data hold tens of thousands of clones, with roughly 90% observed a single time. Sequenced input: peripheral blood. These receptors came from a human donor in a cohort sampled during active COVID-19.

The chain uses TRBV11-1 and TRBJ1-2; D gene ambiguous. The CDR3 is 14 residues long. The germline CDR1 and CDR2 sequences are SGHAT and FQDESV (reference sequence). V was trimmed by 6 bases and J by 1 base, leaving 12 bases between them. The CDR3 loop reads CASRGRGVNYGYTF. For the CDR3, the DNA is TGTGCCAGCAGAGGACGGGGTGTTAACTATGGCTACACCTTC.

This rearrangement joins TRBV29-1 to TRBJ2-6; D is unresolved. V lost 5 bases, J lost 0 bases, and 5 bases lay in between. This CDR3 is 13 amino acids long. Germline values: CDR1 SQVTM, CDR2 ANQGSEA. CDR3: CSVRFSGANVLTF. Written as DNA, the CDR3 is TGCAGCGTTCGTTTCTCTGGGGCCAACGTCCTGACTTTC.

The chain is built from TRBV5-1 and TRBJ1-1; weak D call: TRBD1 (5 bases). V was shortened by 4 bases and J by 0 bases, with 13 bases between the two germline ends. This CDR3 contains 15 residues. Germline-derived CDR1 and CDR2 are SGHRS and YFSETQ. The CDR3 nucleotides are TGCGCCAGCAGCGGGGGGGGGAGGATGAACACTGAAGCTTTCTTT. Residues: CASSGGGRMNTEAFF. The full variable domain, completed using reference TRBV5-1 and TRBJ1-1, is KAGVTQTPRYLIKTRGQQVTLSCSPISGHRSVSWYQQTPGQGLQFLFEYFSETQRNKGNFPGRFSGRQFSNSRSEMNVSTLELGDSALYLCASSGGGRMNTEAFFGQGTRLTVV.

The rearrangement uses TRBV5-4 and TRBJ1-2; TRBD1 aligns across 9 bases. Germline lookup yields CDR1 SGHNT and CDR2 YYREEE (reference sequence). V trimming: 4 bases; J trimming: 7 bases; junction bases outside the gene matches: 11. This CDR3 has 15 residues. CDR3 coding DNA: TGTGCCAGCAGCACCGGGACAGGGTATTCGATTGGCTACACCTTC. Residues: CASSTGTGYSIGYTF.

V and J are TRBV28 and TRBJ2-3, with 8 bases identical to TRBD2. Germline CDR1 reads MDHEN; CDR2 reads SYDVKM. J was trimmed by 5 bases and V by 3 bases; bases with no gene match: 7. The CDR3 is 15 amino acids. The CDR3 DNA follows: TGTGCCAGCAGTTTCCAGCGGGAGAATATAGATACGCAGTATTTT. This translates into CASSFQRENIDTQYF.

The CDR3 region has the DNA TGTGCCATCAGTGATGCGACAGGGGTAGCGGAGACCCAGTACTTC. It yields the protein CAISDATGVAETQYF. The V gene is TRBV10-3, the J gene TRBJ2-5; 8 bases fit TRBD1. Germline values: CDR1 ENHRY, CDR2 SYGVKD. Trimming cost V 3 bases and J 5 bases; bases outside gene matches: 8. The CDR3 is 15 residues long.

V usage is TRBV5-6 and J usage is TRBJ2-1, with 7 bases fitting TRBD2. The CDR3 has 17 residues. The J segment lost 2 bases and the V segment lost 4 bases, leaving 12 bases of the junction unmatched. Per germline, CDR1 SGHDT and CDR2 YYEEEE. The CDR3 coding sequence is TGTGCCAGCAGCCCTCAACTTTGGCGGGGGACCTACAATGAGCAGTTCTTC. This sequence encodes CASSPQLWRGTYNEQFF. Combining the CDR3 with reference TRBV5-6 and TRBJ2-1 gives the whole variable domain DAGVTQSPTHLIKTRGQQVTLRCSPKSGHDTVSWYQQALGQGPQFIFQYYEEEERQRGNFPDRFSGHQFPNYSSELNVNALLLGDSALYLCASSPQLWRGTYNEQFFGPGTRLTVL.

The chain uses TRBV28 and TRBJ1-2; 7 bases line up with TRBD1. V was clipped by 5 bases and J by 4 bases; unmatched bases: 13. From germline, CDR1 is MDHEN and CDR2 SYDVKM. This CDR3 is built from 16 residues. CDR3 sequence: CASSRPETGMSYGYTF. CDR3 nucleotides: TGTGCCAGCAGTCGACCCGAGACAGGGATGAGCTATGGCTACACCTTC.

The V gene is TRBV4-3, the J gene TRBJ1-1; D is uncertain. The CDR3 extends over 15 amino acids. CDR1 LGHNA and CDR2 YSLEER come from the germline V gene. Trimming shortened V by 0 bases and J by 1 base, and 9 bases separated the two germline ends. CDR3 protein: CASSQDQPGNTEAFF. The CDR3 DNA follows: TGCGCCAGCAGCCAAGATCAGCCAGGGAACACTGAAGCTTTCTTT.

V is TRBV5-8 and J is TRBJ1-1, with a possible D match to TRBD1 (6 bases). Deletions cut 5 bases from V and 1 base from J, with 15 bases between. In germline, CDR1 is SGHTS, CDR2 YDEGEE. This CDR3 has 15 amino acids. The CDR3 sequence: CASRQIQGRNTEAFF. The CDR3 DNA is TGTGCCAGCAGACAGATACAGGGAAGGAACACTGAAGCTTTCTTT.

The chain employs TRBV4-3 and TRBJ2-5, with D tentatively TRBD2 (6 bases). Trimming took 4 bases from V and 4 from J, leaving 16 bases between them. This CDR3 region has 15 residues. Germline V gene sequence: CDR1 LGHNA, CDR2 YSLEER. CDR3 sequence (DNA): TGCGCCAGCAGCCCTTCCCGGGGGTCGTCAGAGACCCAGTACTTC. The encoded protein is CASSPSRGSSETQYF.

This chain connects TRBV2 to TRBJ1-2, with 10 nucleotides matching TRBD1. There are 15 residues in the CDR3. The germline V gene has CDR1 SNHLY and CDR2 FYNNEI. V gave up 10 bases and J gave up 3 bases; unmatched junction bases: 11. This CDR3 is CATGTGVGGHYGYTF. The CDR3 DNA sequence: TGTGCCACCGGGACAGGGGTAGGTGGGCACTATGGCTACACCTTC.

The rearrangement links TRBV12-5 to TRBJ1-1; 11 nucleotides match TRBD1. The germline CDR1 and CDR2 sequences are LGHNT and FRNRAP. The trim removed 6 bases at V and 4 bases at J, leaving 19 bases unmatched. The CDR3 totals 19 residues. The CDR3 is CASGLFVSQGQGGSTEAFF. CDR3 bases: TGTGCTAGTGGCTTATTCGTAAGCCAGGGACAGGGGGGTAGCACTGAAGCTTTCTTT. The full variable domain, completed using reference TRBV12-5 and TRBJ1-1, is DARVTQTPRHKVTEMGQEVTMRCQPILGHNTVFWYRQTMMQGLELLAYFRNRAPLDDSGMPKDRFSAEMPDATLATLKIQPSEPRDSAVYFCASGLFVSQGQGGSTEAFFGQGTRLTVV.

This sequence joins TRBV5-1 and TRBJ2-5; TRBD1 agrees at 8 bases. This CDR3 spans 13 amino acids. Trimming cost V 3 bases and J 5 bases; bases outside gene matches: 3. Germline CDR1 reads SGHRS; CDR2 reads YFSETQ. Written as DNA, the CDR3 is TGCGCCAGCAGCTCACACAGGGGGGAGACCCAGTACTTC. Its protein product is CASSSHRGETQYF.

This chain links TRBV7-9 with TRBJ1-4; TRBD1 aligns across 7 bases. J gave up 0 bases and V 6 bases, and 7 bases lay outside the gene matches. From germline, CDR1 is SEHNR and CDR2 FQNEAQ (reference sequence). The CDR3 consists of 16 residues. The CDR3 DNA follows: TGTGCCAGCAGGCGACACAGGGGCGCAACTAATGAAAAACTGTTTTTT. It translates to CASRRHRGATNEKLFF.

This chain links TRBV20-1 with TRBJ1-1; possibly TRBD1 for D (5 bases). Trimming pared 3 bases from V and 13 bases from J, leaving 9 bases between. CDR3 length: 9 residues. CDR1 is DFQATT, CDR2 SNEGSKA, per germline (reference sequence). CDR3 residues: CSASREGFF. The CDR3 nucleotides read TGCAGTGCTAGCAGGGAGGGTTTCTTT.

Here the CDR3 reads CASQGLSVWGRGSDTQYF. The CDR3 nucleotides read TGTGCCAGCCAGGGATTATCTGTTTGGGGCAGGGGTTCCGATACGCAGTATTTT. The V call is TRBV3-1 (or the pseudogene TRBV3-2), the J call TRBJ2-3, with D perhaps matching TRBD1 (6 bases). This CDR3 spans 18 amino acids. The germline gives CDR1 LGHDT, CDR2 YNNKEL (reference sequence). V lost 8 bases, J lost 6 bases, and 30 bases lay in between.

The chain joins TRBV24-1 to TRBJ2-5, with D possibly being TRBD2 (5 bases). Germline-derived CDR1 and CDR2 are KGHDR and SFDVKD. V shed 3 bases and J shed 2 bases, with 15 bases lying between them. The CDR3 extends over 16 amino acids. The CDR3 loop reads CATSDVRHGVQETQYF. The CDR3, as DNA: TGTGCCACCAGTGATGTCCGACACGGGGTTCAAGAGACCCAGTACTTC.

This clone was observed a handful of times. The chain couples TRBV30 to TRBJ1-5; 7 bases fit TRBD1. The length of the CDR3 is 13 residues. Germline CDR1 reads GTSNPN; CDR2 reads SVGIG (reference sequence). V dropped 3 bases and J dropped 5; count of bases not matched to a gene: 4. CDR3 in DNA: TGTGCCTGGAGCACTCAGGGGGATCAGCCCCAGCATTTT. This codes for CAWSTQGDQPQHF.

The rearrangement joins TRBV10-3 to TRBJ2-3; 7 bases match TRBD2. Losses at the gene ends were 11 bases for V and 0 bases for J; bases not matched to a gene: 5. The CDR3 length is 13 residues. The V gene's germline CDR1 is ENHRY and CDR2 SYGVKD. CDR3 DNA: TGTGCCTCCCGTAGCGGGAGCACAGATACGCAGTATTTT. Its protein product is CASRSGSTDTQYF.

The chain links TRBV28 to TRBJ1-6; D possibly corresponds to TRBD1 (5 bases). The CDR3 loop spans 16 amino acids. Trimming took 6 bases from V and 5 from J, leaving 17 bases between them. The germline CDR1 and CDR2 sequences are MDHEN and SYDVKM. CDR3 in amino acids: CASSPPFDRNNSPLHF. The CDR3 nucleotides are TGTGCCAGCAGCCCCCCCTTCGACAGAAATAATTCACCCCTCCACTTT.

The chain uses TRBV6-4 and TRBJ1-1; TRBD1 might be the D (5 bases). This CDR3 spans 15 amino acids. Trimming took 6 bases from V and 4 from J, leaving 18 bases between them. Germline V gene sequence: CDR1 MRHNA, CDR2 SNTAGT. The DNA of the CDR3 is TGTGCCAGCAGCCGAGATGTTCCCGGGGGCACTGAAGCTTTCTTT. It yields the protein CASSRDVPGGTEAFF.

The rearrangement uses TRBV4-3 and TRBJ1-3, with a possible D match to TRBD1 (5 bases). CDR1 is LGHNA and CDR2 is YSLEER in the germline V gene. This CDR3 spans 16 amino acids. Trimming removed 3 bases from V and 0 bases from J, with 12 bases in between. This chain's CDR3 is CASSQGGSFSGNTIYF. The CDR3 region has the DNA TGCGCCAGCAGCCAGGGGGGGAGTTTCTCTGGAAACACCATATATTTT.

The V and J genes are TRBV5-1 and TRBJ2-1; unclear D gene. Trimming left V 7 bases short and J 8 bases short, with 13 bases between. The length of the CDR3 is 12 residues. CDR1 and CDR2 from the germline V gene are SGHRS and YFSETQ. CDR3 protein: CASLSKAHEQFF. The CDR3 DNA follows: TGCGCCAGCTTGTCGAAAGCCCATGAGCAGTTCTTC.

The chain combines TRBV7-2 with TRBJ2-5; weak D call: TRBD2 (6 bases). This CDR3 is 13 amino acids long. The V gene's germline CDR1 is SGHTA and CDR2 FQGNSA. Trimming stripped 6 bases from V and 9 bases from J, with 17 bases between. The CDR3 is CASSNRDSWAQYF. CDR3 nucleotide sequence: TGTGCCAGCAGTAACCGGGACTCCTGGGCCCAGTACTTC.

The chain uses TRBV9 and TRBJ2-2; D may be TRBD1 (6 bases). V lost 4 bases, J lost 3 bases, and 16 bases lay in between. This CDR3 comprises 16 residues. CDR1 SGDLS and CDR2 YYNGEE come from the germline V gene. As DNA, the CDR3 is TGTGCCAGCAGCCGTGGTGGCCAGGGGTACACCGGGGAGCTGTTTTTT. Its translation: CASSRGGQGYTGELFF.

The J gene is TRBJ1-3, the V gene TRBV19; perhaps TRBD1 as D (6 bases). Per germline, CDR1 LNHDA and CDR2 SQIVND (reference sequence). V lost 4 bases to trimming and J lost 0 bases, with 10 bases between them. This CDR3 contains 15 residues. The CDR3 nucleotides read TGTGCCAGTAGTAGTGGGGACAACTCTGGAAACACCATATATTTT. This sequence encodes CASSSGDNSGNTIYF.

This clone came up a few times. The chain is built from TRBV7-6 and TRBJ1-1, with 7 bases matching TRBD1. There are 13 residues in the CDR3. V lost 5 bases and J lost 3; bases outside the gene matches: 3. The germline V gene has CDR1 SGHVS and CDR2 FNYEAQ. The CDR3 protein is CASSPTGYTEAFF. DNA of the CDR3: TGTGCCAGCAGCCCGACAGGGTACACTGAAGCTTTCTTT.

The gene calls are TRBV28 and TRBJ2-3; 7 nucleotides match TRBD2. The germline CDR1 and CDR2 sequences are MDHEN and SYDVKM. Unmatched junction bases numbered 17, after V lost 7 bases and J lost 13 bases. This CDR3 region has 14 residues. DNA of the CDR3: TGTGCCAGCAAAGTGGGCCGGGGACTAAAGGGAGAGTATTTT. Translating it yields CASKVGRGLKGEYF.

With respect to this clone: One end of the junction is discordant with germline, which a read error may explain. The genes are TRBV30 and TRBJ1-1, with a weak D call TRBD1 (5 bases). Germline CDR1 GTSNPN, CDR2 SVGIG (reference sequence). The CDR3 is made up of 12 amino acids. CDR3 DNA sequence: TGTGCCTGCAGTGGTGGGGGGACTGAAGCTTTCTTT. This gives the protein CACSGGGTEAFF.

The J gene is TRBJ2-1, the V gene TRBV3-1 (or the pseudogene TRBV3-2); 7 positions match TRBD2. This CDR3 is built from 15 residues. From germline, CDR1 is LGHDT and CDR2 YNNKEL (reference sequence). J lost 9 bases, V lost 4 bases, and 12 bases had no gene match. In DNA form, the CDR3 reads TGTGCCAGCAGCCCCCCTTTGGGGGGGGGAGGTGAGCAGTTCTTC. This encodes CASSPPLGGGGEQFF.